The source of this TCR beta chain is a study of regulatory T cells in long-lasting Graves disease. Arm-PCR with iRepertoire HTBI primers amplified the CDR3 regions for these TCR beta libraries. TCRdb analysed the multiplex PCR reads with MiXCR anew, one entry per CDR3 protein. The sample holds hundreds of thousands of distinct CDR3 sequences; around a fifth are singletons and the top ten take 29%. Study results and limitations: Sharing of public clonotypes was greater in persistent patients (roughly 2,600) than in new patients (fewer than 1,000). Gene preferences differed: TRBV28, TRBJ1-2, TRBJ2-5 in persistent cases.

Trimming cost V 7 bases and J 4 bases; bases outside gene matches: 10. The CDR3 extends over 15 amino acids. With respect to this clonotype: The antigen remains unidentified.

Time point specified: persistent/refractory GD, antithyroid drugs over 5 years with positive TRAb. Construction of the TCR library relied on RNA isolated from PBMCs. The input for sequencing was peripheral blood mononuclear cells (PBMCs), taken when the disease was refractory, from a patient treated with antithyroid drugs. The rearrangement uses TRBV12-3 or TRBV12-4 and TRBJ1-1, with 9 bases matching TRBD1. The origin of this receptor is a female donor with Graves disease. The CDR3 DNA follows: TGTGCCAGCACCCGGACAGGGGAGGTCGGCACTGAAGCTTTCTTT. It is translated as CASTRTGEVGTEAFF.